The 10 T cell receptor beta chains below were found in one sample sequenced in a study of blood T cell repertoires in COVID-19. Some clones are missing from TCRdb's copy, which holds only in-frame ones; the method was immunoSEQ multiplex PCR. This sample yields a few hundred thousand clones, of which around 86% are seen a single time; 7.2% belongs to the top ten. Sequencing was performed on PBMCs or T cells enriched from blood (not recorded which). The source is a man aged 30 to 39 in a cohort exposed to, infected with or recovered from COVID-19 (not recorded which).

For the CDR3, the DNA is TGTGCCAGCAGCGCGGACAGAACTTATGGCTACACCTTC. Its protein is CASSADRTYGYTF. The genes are TRBV9 and TRBJ1-2, with D perhaps matching TRBD1 (6 bases). The CDR3 spans 13 residues. V gave up 3 bases and J gave up 5 bases, with 11 bases separating them. From germline, CDR1 is SGDLS and CDR2 YYNGEE.

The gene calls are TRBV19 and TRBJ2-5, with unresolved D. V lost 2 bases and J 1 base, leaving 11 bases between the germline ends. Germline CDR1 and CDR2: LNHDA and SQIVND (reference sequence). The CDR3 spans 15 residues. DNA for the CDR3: TGTGCCAGTAGTATATGGGCAACACGCCAAGAGACCCAGTACTTC. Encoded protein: CASSIWATRQETQYF.

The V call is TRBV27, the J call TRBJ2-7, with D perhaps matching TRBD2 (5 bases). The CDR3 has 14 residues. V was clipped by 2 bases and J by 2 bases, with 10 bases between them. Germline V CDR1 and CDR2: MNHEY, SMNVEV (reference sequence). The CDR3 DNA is TGTGCCAGCAGTTTAAGCGGTCCTACCTACGAGCAGTACTTC. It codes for CASSLSGPTYEQYF.

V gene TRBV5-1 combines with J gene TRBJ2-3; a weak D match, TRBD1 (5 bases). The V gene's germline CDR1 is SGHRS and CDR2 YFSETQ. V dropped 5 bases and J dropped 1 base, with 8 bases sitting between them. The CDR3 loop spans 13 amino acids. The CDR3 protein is CASRDSGTDTQYF. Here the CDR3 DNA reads TGCGCCAGCAGAGACAGTGGCACAGATACGCAGTATTTT.

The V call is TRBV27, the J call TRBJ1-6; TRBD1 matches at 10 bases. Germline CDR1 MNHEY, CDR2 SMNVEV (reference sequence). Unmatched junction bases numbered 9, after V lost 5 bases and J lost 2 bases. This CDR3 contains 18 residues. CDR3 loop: CASSPGPGQGPYNSPLHF. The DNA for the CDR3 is TGTGCCAGCAGTCCGGGACCGGGACAGGGGCCCTATAATTCACCCCTCCACTTT.

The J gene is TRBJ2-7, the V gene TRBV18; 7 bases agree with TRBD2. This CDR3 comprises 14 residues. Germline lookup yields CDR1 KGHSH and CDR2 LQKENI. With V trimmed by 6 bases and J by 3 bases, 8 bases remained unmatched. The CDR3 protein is CASSQGPGGYEQYF. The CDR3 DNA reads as TGTGCCAGCTCGCAGGGACCGGGAGGCTACGAGCAGTACTTC.

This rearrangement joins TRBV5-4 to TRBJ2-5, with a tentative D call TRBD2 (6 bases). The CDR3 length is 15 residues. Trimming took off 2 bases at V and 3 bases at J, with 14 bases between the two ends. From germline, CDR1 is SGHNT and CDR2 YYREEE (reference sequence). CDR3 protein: CASSFQAGQKETQYF. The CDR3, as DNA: TGTGCCAGCAGCTTCCAAGCGGGCCAAAAAGAGACCCAGTACTTC.

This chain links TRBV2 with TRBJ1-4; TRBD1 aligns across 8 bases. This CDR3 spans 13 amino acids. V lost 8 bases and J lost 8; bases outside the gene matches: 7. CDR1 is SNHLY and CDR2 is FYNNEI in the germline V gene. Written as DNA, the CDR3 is TGTGCCAGCTTTACGGACAGGGACGAAAAACTGTTTTTT. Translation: CASFTDRDEKLFF.

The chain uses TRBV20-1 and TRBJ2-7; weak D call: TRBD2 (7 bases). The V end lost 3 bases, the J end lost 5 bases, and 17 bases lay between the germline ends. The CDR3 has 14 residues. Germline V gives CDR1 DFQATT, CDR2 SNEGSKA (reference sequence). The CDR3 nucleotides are TGCAGTGCTAGTCGGTCGGGGGGCATACACGAGCAGTACTTC. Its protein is CSASRSGGIHEQYF.

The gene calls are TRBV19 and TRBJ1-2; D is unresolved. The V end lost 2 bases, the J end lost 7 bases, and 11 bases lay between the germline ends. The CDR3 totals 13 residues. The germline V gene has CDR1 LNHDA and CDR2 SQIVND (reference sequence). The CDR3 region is CASSILGGSGYTF. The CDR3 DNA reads TGTGCCAGTAGTATACTTGGAGGGAGTGGCTACACCTTC.